This T cell receptor (beta chain) was found in a study of response to subunit inactivated influenza vaccine listed by TCRdb under 2018. In the study overall: Deep quantitative profiling of the T cell receptor repertoire was used in the study to follow responses to a trivalent subunit inactivated influenza vaccine.

The sample's time point label, in plain terms: around 45 days after influenza vaccine administration. From the cysteine up to the phenylalanine, the CDR3 has a length of 15 residues. Only the CDR3 DNA stays, 45 bases, in frame from base 1. From the germline V gene, CDR1 is SGHAT and CDR2 is FQNNGV. Relative to germline, V is 1 base shorter and J is 4 bases shorter, with 12 bases between their ends. The study at large found these results: The authors proposed that each seasonal influenza vaccination may bring in only a limited number of new T cells.

As regards this clonotype: Its binding antigen is unknown. Base qualities were left out, and no much larger clone turns up one base away.

Receptor libraries were prepared by RT-PCR. Sequenced on an Illumina HiSeq 2500. TCRdb reanalyzed the raw reads on its own, using fastp at Q25 for trimming and MiXCR for clone calling, and kept in-frame beta chains. CDR3 protein sequences are deduplicated, and each keeps its most common genes and DNA. For this sample the table gives hundreds of thousands of distinct CDR3 sequences, of which about a tenth were detected only once. The ten largest make up approximately 12% of the sample. The TCR was taken from a man aged 50-59 years who received an inactivated influenza vaccine. Donor details come from another sample of the same person, matched by shared clones. The V and J genes are TRBV11-2 and TRBJ2-3; the D region may be TRBD1 or TRBD2, each matching 7 bases equally. The sample was PBMCs from blood, taken more than 35 days after vaccination. CDR3 loop: CASSLARGGPDTQYF. The nucleotide sequence reads as follows: TGTGCCAGCAGCTTAGCCAGGGGGGGGCCAGATACGCAGTATTTT.